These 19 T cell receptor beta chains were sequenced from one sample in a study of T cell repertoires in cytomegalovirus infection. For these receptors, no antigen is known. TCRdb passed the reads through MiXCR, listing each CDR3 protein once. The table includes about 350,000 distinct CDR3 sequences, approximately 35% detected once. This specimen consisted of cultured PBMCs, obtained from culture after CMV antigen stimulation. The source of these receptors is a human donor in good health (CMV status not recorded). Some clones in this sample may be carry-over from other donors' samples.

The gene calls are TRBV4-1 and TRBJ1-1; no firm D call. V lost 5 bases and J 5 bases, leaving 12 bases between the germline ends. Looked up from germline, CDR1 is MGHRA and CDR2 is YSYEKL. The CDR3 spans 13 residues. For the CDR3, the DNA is TGCGCCAGCAGCACCCAAATGGGGACTGAAGCTTTCTTT. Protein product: CASSTQMGTEAFF.

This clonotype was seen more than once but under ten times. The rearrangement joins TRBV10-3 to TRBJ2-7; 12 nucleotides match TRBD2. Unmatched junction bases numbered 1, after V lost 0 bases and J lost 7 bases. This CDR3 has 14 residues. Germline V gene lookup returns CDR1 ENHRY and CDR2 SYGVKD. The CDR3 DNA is TGTGCCATCAGTGAGTCCGGACTAGCGGGAGAGCAGTACGTC. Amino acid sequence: CAISESGLAGEQYV.

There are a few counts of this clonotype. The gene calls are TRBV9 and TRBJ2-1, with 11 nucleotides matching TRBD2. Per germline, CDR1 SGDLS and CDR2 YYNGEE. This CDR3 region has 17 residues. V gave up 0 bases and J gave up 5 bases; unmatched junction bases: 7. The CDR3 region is CASSVAGGLAVDNEQFF. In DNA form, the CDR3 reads TGTGCCAGCAGCGTAGCGGGGGGACTAGCGGTAGACAATGAGCAGTTCTTC.

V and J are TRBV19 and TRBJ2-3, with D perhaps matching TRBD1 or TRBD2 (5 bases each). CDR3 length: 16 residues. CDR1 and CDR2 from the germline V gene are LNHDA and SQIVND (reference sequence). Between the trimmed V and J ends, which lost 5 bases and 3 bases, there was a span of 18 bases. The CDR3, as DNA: TGTGCCAGTAGTGCCCGTGCTCGGGGCGCAACAGATACGCAGTATTTT. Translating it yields CASSARARGATDTQYF.

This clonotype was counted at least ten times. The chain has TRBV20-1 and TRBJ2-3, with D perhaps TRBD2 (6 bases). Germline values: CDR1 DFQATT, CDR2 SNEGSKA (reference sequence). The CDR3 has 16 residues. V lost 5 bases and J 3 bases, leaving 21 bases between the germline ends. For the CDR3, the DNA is TGCAGTGCTCTCCTTGGGCGGGGAGAGGGAACAGATACGCAGTATTTT. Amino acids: CSALLGRGEGTDTQYF.

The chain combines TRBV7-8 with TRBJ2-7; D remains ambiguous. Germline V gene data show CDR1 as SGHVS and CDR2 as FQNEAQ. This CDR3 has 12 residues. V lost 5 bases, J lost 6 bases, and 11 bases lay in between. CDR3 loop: CASSATFGEQYF. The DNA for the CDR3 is TGTGCCAGCAGCGCCACGTTTGGCGAGCAGTACTTC.

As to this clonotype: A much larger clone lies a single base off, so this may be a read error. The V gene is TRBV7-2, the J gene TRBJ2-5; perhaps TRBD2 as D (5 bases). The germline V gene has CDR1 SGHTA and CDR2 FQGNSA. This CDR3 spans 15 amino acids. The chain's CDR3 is CASILAFSLRETQYF. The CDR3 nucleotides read TGTGCCAGCATCTTAGCGTTTTCGCTACGGGAGACCCAGTACTTC. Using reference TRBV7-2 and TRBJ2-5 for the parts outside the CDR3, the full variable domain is GAGVSQSPSNKVTEKGKDVELRCDPISGHTALYWYRQSLGQGLEFLIYFQGNSAPDKSGLPSDRFSAERTGGSVSTLTIQRTQQEDSAVYLCASILAFSLRETQYFGPGTRLLVL.

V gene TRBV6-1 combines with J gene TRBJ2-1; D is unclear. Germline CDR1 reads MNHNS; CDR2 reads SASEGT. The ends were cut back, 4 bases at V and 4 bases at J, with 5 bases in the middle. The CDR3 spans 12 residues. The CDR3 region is CASSATYNEQFF. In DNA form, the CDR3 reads TGTGCCAGCAGTGCCACGTACAATGAGCAGTTCTTC.

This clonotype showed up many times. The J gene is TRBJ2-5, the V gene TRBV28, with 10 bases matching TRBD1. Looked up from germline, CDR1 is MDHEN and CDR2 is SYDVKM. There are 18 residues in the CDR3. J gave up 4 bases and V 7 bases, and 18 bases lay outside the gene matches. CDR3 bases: TGTGCCAGCAAGGGTAGACCGGGACAGGGGATAGTTGGAGAGACCCAGTACTTC. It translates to CASKGRPGQGIVGETQYF.

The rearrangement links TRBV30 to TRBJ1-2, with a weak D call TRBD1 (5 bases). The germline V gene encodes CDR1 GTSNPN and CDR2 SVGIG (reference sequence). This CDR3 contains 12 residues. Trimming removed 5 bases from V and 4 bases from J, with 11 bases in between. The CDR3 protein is CAWPEGPYGYTF. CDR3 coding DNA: TGTGCCTGGCCCGAGGGACCCTATGGCTACACCTTC.

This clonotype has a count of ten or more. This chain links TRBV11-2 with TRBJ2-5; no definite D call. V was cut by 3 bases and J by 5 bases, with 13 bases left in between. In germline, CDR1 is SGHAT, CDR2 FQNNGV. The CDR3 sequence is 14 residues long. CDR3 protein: CASSLGLSGETQYF. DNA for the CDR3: TGTGCCAGCAGCTTGGGGTTATCCGGGGAGACCCAGTACTTC.

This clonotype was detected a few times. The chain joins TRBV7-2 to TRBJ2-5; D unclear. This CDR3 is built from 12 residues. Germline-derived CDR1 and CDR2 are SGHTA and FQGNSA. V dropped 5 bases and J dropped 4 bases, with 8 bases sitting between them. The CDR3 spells CASSPRSETQYF. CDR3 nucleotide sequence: TGTGCCAGCAGCCCCCGATCAGAGACCCAGTACTTC.

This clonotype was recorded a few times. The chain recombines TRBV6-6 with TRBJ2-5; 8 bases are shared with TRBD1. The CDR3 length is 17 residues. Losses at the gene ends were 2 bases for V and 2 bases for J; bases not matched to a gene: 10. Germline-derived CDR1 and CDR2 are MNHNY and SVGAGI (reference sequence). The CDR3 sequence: CASSYGDRLAGQETQYF. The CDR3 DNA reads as TGTGCCAGCAGTTACGGGGACAGGCTCGCTGGGCAAGAGACCCAGTACTTC.

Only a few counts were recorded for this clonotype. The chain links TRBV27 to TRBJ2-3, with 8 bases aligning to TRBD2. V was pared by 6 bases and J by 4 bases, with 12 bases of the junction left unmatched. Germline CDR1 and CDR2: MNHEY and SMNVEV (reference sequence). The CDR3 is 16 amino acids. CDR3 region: CASSGTRWVGPDTQYF. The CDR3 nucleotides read TGTGCCAGCAGCGGGACTAGGTGGGTTGGGCCAGATACGCAGTATTTT.

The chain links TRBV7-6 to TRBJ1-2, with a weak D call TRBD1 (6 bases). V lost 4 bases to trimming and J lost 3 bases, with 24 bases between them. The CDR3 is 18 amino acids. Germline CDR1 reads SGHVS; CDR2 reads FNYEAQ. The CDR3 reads CASSSKNYREARDYGYTF. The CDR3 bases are TGTGCCAGCAGCTCCAAGAATTACAGGGAAGCCAGAGACTATGGCTACACCTTC.

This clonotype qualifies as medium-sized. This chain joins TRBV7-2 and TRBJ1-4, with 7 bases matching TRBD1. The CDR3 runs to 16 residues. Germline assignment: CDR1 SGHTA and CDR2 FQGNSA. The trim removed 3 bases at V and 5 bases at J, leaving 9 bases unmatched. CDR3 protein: CASSLSSTGRNEKLFF. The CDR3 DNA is TGTGCCAGCAGCTTGTCTTCGACAGGGAGAAATGAAAAACTGTTTTTT.

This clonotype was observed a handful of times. The DNA of the CDR3 is TGCGCCAGCAGCCAACAACTAGCGGGAGGAGGAGATACGCAGTATTTT. Residues: CASSQQLAGGGDTQYF. This chain uses TRBV4-3 with TRBJ2-3; 12 nucleotides line up with TRBD2. The trim removed 2 bases at V and 5 bases at J, leaving 5 bases unmatched. From germline, CDR1 is LGHNA and CDR2 YSLEER. The CDR3 has 16 amino acids.

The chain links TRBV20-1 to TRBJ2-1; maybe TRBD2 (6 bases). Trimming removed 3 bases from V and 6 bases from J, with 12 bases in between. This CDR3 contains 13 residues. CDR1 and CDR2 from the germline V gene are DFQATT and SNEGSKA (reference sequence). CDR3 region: CSARGGGLNEQFF. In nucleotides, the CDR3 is TGCAGTGCTAGGGGCGGAGGGCTCAATGAGCAGTTCTTC.

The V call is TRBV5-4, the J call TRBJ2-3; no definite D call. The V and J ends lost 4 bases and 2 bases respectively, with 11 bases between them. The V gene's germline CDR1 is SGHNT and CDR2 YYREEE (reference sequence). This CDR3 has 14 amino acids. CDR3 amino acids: CASSRRTATDTQYF. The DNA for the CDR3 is TGTGCCAGCAGCCGACGGACCGCCACAGATACGCAGTATTTT.